The present entry profiles one TCR beta chain with its context. Under the authors' procedure: Amplified reference gene primers provided the basis for estimating nucleated cell counts. The method was immunoSEQ multiplex PCR; TCRdb's version includes in-frame clones alone and lacks a portion of them. V, J and clone size reflect that table, while D and trimming were determined from the DNA. Counted here are approximately 240,000 clones, approximately 83% occurring once; the ten biggest clones make up around 1.3%. The data derive from a study of blood T cell repertoires in COVID-19. Study as a whole: The origin of the acute and convalescent COVID-19 samples was the United States, Italy and Spain. PBMCs, B-cell-depleted T cells, or T cells provided the cDNA or gDNA that made up the material.

Seattle's enrolled individuals joined amid active infection and were then monitored longitudinally. Germline CDR1 reads MNHEY; CDR2 reads SVGEGT. Between the trimmed V and J ends, which lost 3 bases and 4 bases, there was a span of 10 bases. This CDR3 has 13 residues. The rearrangement joins TRBV6-2 or TRBV6-3 to TRBJ2-7; D might be TRBD1 (6 bases). The source is a woman aged 30 to 39 with COVID-19, enrolled during active disease. The specimen was peripheral blood. The CDR3 DNA is TGTGCCAGCAGTTATGGACAGATATACGAGCAGTACTTC. It encodes CASSYGQIYEQYF.